This T cell receptor beta chain was captured in a study of blood T cell repertoires in COVID-19. Study-level information: Donors in the United States, Italy and Spain gave samples during acute or convalescent COVID-19. Sources were T cells, B-cell-depleted T cells, or PBMCs; the material itself was cDNA or gDNA.

Assay: immunoSEQ multiplex PCR; the TCRdb copy retains only in-frame clones and omits some. The sample includes about 6,400 clones, approximately 82% seen only once; the top ten take under 15%. The sequence was obtained from a human donor with active COVID-19. The donor label of this sample is uncertain. Sequences were obtained from peripheral blood.

CDR3 amino acids: CASSPSGTGVMGAQYF. CDR3 DNA sequence: TGCGCCAGCAGCCCCTCCGGGACAGGGGTAATGGGGGCGCAGTATTTT. The chain couples TRBV5-1 to TRBJ2-3, with 10 nucleotides matching TRBD1. Germline V lookup: CDR1 SGHRS, CDR2 YFSETQ. The V gene end was trimmed by 4 bases and the J gene end by 10 bases; junction bases not matched to a gene: 15. The CDR3 loop spans 16 amino acids.